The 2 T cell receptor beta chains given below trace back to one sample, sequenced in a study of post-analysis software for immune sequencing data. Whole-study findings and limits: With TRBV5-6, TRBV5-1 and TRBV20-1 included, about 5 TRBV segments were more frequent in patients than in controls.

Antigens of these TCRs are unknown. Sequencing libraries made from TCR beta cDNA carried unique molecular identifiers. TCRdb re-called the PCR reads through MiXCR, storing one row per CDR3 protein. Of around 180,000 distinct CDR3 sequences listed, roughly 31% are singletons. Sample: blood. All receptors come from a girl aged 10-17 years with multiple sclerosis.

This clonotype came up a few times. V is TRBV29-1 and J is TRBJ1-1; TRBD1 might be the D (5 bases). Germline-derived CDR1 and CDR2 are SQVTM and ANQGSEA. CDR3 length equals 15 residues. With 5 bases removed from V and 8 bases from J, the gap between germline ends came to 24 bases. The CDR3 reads CSVRPSTFDSAEAFF. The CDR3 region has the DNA TGCAGCGTTCGACCTAGCACTTTTGACAGCGCGGAAGCTTTCTTT.

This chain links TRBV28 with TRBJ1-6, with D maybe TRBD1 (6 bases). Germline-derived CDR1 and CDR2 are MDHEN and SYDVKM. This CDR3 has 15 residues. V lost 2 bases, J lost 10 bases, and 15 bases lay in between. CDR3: CASSLGSGGGSPLHF. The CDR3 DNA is TGTGCCAGCAGTTTAGGGTCGGGAGGGGGGTCACCCCTCCACTTT.